These 13 T cell receptor beta chains were all obtained from the same sample, sequenced in a study of shared T cell receptors in the human thymus. Libraries were prepared by immunoSEQ multiplex PCR; TCRdb keeps only in-frame clonotypes and omits some of them. Here the sample spans almost 550,000 clones, around three quarters being singletons. A further study also used this sample, focusing on human thymus T cells.

The sample comprised thymocytes. All receptors come from a boy under three years old with a congenital heart defect.

The chain recombines TRBV27 with TRBJ1-5, with 10 bases aligning to TRBD1. The CDR3 is made up of 15 amino acids. Germline-derived CDR1 and CDR2 are MNHEY and SMNVEV (reference sequence). Trimming cost V 6 bases and J 6 bases; bases outside gene matches: 8. Here the CDR3 DNA reads TGTGCCAGCAGGCAGACAGGGGGCATCGGTCAGCCCCAGCATTTT. Its protein product is CASRQTGGIGQPQHF.

The chain couples TRBV9 to TRBJ1-2, with a weak D call TRBD1 (6 bases). The CDR3 loop spans 15 amino acids. Germline CDR1 SGDLS, CDR2 YYNGEE. V lost 3 bases and J lost 4, with 16 bases in between. DNA of the CDR3: TGTGCCAGCAGCGGAGAGGGGGGGCAGCTCTATGGCTACACCTTC. This codes for CASSGEGGQLYGYTF.

The V and J genes are TRBV4-1 and TRBJ2-1; 8 bases agree with TRBD2. The V segment lost 4 bases and the J segment 2 bases; nucleotides outside the gene matches: 1. The CDR3 is 14 residues long. Germline V gives CDR1 MGHRA, CDR2 YSYEKL. The CDR3 protein is CASSPGLAYNEQFF. CDR3 DNA sequence: TGCGCCAGCAGCCCGGGACTAGCCTACAATGAGCAGTTCTTC.

This chain uses TRBV19 with TRBJ2-7, with 10 bases matching TRBD1. The trim removed 5 bases at V and 5 bases at J, leaving 6 bases unmatched. Germline CDR1 and CDR2: LNHDA and SQIVND (reference sequence). The CDR3 covers 14 residues. CDR3 loop: CASSYRDRGHEQYF. Here the CDR3 DNA reads TGTGCCAGTAGTTACCGGGACAGGGGTCACGAGCAGTACTTC. The full variable domain, in which reference TRBV19 and TRBJ2-7 provide the parts outside the CDR3, is DGGITQSPKYLFRKEGQNVTLSCEQNLNHDAMYWYRQDPGQGLRLIYYSQIVNDFQKGDIAEGYSVSREKKESFPLTVTSAQKNPTAFYLCASSYRDRGHEQYFGPGTRLTVT.

J is TRBJ1-1 and V is TRBV29-1, with 8 bases that match TRBD1. V lost 3 bases to trimming and J lost 4 bases; unmatched junction nucleotides: 4. The CDR3 extends over 13 amino acids. Germline CDR1 reads SQVTM; CDR2 reads ANQGSEA. CDR3 sequence (DNA): TGCAGCGTTGACGGACAGGGTTTCACTGAAGCTTTCTTT. It translates to CSVDGQGFTEAFF.

The chain uses TRBV19 and TRBJ1-1; a possible D gene is TRBD1 (6 bases). Germline values: CDR1 LNHDA, CDR2 SQIVND (reference sequence). Trimming shortened V by 2 bases and J by 7 bases, and 11 bases separated the two germline ends. CDR3 length equals 13 residues. The CDR3 DNA follows: TGTGCCAGTAGTATATTAGGACAGTATGAAGCTTTCTTT. It translates to CASSILGQYEAFF.

This sequence joins TRBV15 and TRBJ2-1, with 11 bases aligning to TRBD2. The V segment lost 5 bases and the J segment 0 bases; nucleotides outside the gene matches: 12. The CDR3 contains 19 residues. CDR1 LNHNV and CDR2 YYDKDF come from the germline V gene (reference sequence). The DNA of the CDR3 is TGTGCCACCAGCGGAATAACCGGGACTAGCGGCAACTCCTACAATGAGCAGTTCTTC. Its translation: CATSGITGTSGNSYNEQFF. The full variable domain, completed using reference TRBV15 and TRBJ2-1, is DAMVIQNPRYQVTQFGKPVTLSCSQTLNHNVMYWYQQKSSQAPKLLFHYYDKDFNNEADTPDNFQSRRPNTSFCFLDIRSPGLGDTAMYLCATSGITGTSGNSYNEQFFGPGTRLTVL.

J is TRBJ2-2 and V is TRBV4-2, with unresolved D. The germline V and J ends were trimmed by 0 bases and 4 bases, with 9 bases remaining between them. From germline, CDR1 is LGHNA and CDR2 YNFKEQ. This CDR3 region has 15 residues. As DNA, the CDR3 is TGTGCCAGCAGCCAAGAGCCGGTGAGCACCGGGGAGCTGTTTTTT. This translates into CASSQEPVSTGELFF.

This rearrangement joins TRBV4-3 to TRBJ2-1, with a tentative D call TRBD2 (5 bases). The V gene's germline CDR1 is LGHNA and CDR2 YSLEER. There are 17 residues in the CDR3. Trimming took off 0 bases at V and 1 base at J, with 13 bases between the two ends. The CDR3 here is CASSQEAAYVSYNEQFF. The CDR3 bases are TGCGCCAGCAGCCAAGAAGCGGCCTACGTATCCTACAATGAGCAGTTCTTC.

The V and J genes are TRBV7-2 and TRBJ1-5; 7 bases line up with TRBD1. CDR1 is SGHTA and CDR2 is FQGNSA in the germline V gene. With 1 base clipped from V and 2 bases from J, the junction kept 2 bases outside the gene matches. The CDR3 covers 15 residues. CDR3 amino acids: CASSLVDRGNQPQHF. As DNA, the CDR3 is TGTGCCAGCAGCTTAGTTGACAGGGGCAATCAGCCCCAGCATTTT.

The CDR3 DNA sequence: TGTGCCTGGAGTGCTCCCCAGGGGGCTGGGGCCAACGTCCTGACTTTC. Its protein is CAWSAPQGAGANVLTF. The V call is TRBV30, the J call TRBJ2-6; 7 bases are a match to TRBD1. The CDR3 totals 16 residues. Losses at the gene ends were 1 base for V and 2 bases for J; bases not matched to a gene: 5. CDR1 is GTSNPN and CDR2 is SVGIG in the germline V gene (reference sequence).

V is TRBV2 and J is TRBJ2-7; no reliable D call. V was pared by 2 bases and J by 1 base, with 3 bases between. The CDR3 sequence is 12 residues long. Germline V gives CDR1 SNHLY, CDR2 FYNNEI. The CDR3 nucleotides read TGTGCCAGCAGTGAACAGTCCTACGAGCAGTACTTC. This encodes CASSEQSYEQYF.

This rearrangement joins TRBV7-2 to TRBJ2-3; 8 bases agree with TRBD2. The CDR3 loop spans 16 amino acids. Losses at the gene ends were 5 bases for V and 2 bases for J; bases not matched to a gene: 9. CDR1 and CDR2 (germline): SGHTA, FQGNSA. The CDR3 DNA reads as TGTGCCAGCAGCCGTCCCTGGCGGGAGGCCACAGATACGCAGTATTTT. Translating it yields CASSRPWREATDTQYF.